This T cell receptor beta chain was captured by sequencing in a study of neoadjuvant anti-PD-1 for oral cavity cancer. Study summary: Around day 43, patients without progression received a fourth nivolumab dose before surgery. Study outcomes and limitations: Pretreatment Treg/Th17 ratio correlated inversely with post-treatment tumor clonality.

Generated by immunoSEQ multiplex PCR, the TCRdb table keeps only in-frame clones and is missing some. The table shows about 6,600 clones, with over 35% occurring only once. J lost 5 bases, V lost 0 bases, and 4 bases had no gene match. The germline V gene encodes CDR1 SGDLS and CDR2 YYNGEE. The CDR3 has 15 amino acids. This clone has only a few counts. The antigen is not known. The TCR sequence derives from a person between 40 and 85 years old with oral cavity squamous cell carcinoma. V usage is TRBV9 and J usage is TRBJ2-3, with TRBD2 matching over 9 bases. Source: tumor tissue, taken before nivolumab (anti-PD-1) treatment. The CDR3 sequence: CASSVGRGGLDTQYF. The DNA of the CDR3 is TGTGCCAGCAGCGTAGGGCGGGGGGGCCTAGATACGCAGTATTTT.